The 24 T cell receptor beta chains below all came from one sample that was sequenced in a study of identical twins. TCRdb re-analysed the 5' RACE reads in MiXCR, keeping a single row per CDR3 protein. Of about 480,000 distinct CDR3 sequences listed, over 12% were seen once; the top ten hold 0.52%. The data also belong to a second study, concerning yellow fever vaccine responses in identical twins.

The material sequenced was CD4+ T cells sorted from blood. Source of these receptors: a woman between 18 and 29 years old in good health.

This clonotype was detected a few times. This sequence joins TRBV7-2 and TRBJ2-7; 7 bases are a match to TRBD2. Germline V gene lookup returns CDR1 SGHTA and CDR2 FQGNSA. CDR3 length equals 15 residues. V shed 0 bases and J 2 bases; nucleotides not matched to a gene: 4. CDR3 sequence: CASSLARGSPYEQYF. DNA for the CDR3: TGTGCCAGCAGCTTAGCGCGGGGGAGTCCCTACGAGCAGTACTTC.

The chain links TRBV15 to TRBJ2-3; the D is unclear. V was cut by 1 base and J by 4 bases, with 12 bases left in between. The length of the CDR3 is 15 residues. Germline V gives CDR1 LNHNV, CDR2 YYDKDF (reference sequence). The CDR3 sequence is CATSRGQVMADTQYF. The CDR3 nucleotides are TGTGCCACCAGCAGAGGGCAGGTTATGGCAGATACGCAGTATTTT. Drawing the rest from reference TRBV15 and TRBJ2-3, the complete variable domain is DAMVIQNPRYQVTQFGKPVTLSCSQTLNHNVMYWYQQKSSQAPKLLFHYYDKDFNNEADTPDNFQSRRPNTSFCFLDIRSPGLGDTAMYLCATSRGQVMADTQYFGPGTRLTVL.

This chain uses TRBV4-1 with TRBJ2-1; 9 positions match TRBD2. Germline V gene sequence: CDR1 MGHRA, CDR2 YSYEKL. The CDR3 length is 17 residues. V shed 1 base, J shed 9 bases, and the junction held 13 bases outside the gene matches. CDR3 sequence (DNA): TGCGCCAGCAGCCAAGTCCACCTAGCGGGATTTCCGATTGAGCAGTTCTTC. Translated, it gives CASSQVHLAGFPIEQFF.

A few counts support this clonotype. The rearrangement joins TRBV7-9 to TRBJ2-7; 10 bases are shared with TRBD1. V shed 5 bases and J 4 bases; nucleotides not matched to a gene: 8. Germline-derived CDR1 and CDR2 are SEHNR and FQNEAQ (reference sequence). The CDR3 is made up of 15 amino acids. CDR3 DNA: TGTGCCAGCAGCCCGAGGACAGGGGGAATGTACGAGCAGTACTTC. Its translation: CASSPRTGGMYEQYF.

The chain couples TRBV6-1 to TRBJ2-7, with TRBD1 matching over 10 bases. The CDR3 has 15 residues. J gave up 2 bases and V 7 bases, and 8 bases lay outside the gene matches. Germline V CDR1 and CDR2: MNHNS, SASEGT. DNA of the CDR3: TGTGCCAGCAACGCAGGGACAGGGGACCCCTACGAGCAGTACTTC. It specifies CASNAGTGDPYEQYF.

This clonotype was observed a few times. The genes are TRBV5-1 and TRBJ2-3; 13 positions match TRBD2. The germline CDR1 and CDR2 sequences are SGHRS and YFSETQ. Trimming cost V 0 bases and J 2 bases; bases outside gene matches: 6. This CDR3 is built from 18 residues. CDR3 DNA: TGCGCCAGCAGCTTGGCCGCGGGACTAGCGGGGCACACAGATACGCAGTATTTT. It translates to CASSLAAGLAGHTDTQYF.

This clonotype was recorded a few times. The V gene is TRBV5-1, the J gene TRBJ2-7; 7 bases line up with TRBD1. V was pared by 4 bases and J by 3 bases, with 7 bases of the junction left unmatched. Per germline, CDR1 SGHRS and CDR2 YFSETQ. CDR3 length equals 14 residues. CDR3 in amino acids: CASSQGVDYYEQYF. CDR3 in DNA: TGCGCCAGCAGCCAGGGGGTCGATTACTACGAGCAGTACTTC. The full variable domain, its missing parts supplied by reference TRBV5-1 and TRBJ2-7, is KAGVTQTPRYLIKTRGQQVTLSCSPISGHRSVSWYQQTPGQGLQFLFEYFSETQRNKGNFPGRFSGRQFSNSRSEMNVSTLELGDSALYLCASSQGVDYYEQYFGPGTRLTVT.

This clonotype showed up just a few times. This chain connects TRBV27 to TRBJ2-7, with 7 bases identical to TRBD2. CDR1 is MNHEY, CDR2 SMNVEV, per germline (reference sequence). This CDR3 comprises 15 residues. V shed 3 bases, J shed 0 bases, and the junction held 5 bases outside the gene matches. Here the CDR3 DNA reads TGTGCCAGCAGTTTGGGGGGGGAACGCTCCTACGAGCAGTACTTC. This sequence encodes CASSLGGERSYEQYF.

This clonotype was seen a few times. The chain recombines TRBV6-2 or TRBV6-3 with TRBJ1-1, with 11 bases matching TRBD1. In germline, CDR1 is MNHEY, CDR2 SVGEGT. This CDR3 region has 16 residues. The ends lost 5 bases at V and 6 bases at J; junction bases unmatched: 11. This CDR3 reads CASSPRPGQGGPEAFF. In DNA, the CDR3 is TGTGCCAGCAGTCCCCGCCCGGGACAGGGGGGCCCTGAAGCTTTCTTT.

The chain employs TRBV7-8 and TRBJ2-2, with TRBD2 identical over 9 bases. CDR3 length equals 18 residues. From germline, CDR1 is SGHVS and CDR2 FQNEAQ. V lost 7 bases to trimming and J lost 4 bases; unmatched junction nucleotides: 16. CDR3 bases: TGTGCCAGCAACTCACGGGGTAGCGGGGGCACAACCACCGGGGAGCTGTTTTTT. Its protein product is CASNSRGSGGTTTGELFF.

The CDR3 DNA reads as TGTGCCAGCAGCTTCTCAGGGAAGCAGACCCAGTACTTC. Protein: CASSFSGKQTQYF. The chain carries TRBV7-2 and TRBJ2-5; TRBD1 is a possible D gene (5 bases). In germline, CDR1 is SGHTA, CDR2 FQGNSA. The V end lost 3 bases, the J end lost 6 bases, and 11 bases lay between the germline ends. The CDR3 totals 13 residues.

The CDR3 region is CASSFPLAGADNEQFF. As DNA, the CDR3 is TGTGCCAGCAGCTTTCCTCTAGCGGGAGCCGACAATGAGCAGTTCTTC. The chain carries TRBV7-2 and TRBJ2-1, with TRBD2 matching over 10 bases. Looked up from germline, CDR1 is SGHTA and CDR2 is FQGNSA. The CDR3 has 16 residues. The junction had 7 bases not matched to a gene; V was cut back by 3 bases and J by 5 bases.

The genes are TRBV11-1 and TRBJ2-5; 8 bases map to TRBD2. Germline CDR1 is SGHAT and CDR2 is FQDESV (reference sequence). V lost 5 bases and J lost 5; bases outside the gene matches: 7. The CDR3 runs to 14 residues. The CDR3 coding sequence is TGTGCCAGCAGCCCTCGGACTAGCACCGAGACCCAGTACTTC. As protein: CASSPRTSTETQYF. Full variable domain (remainder filled in from reference TRBV11-1 and TRBJ2-5): EAEVAQSPRYKITEKSQAVAFWCDPISGHATLYWYRQILGQGPELLVQFQDESVVDDSQLPKDRFSAERLKGVDSTLKIQPAELGDSAMYLCASSPRTSTETQYFGPGTRLLVL.

This chain links TRBV7-2 with TRBJ2-5; 10 nucleotides agree with TRBD1. J was trimmed by 4 bases and V by 5 bases; bases with no gene match: 7. Germline CDR1 reads SGHTA; CDR2 reads FQGNSA. The CDR3 has 15 amino acids. CDR3 protein: CASSIDRGHPETQYF. The CDR3 DNA reads as TGTGCCAGCAGCATTGACAGGGGGCACCCAGAGACCCAGTACTTC.

This clonotype was seen repeatedly, ten times or more. V usage is TRBV29-1 and J usage is TRBJ2-5, with a weak D call TRBD1 (5 bases). Trimming cost V 4 bases and J 1 base, with 10 bases left between them. The CDR3 length is 13 residues. The V gene's germline CDR1 is SQVTM and CDR2 ANQGSEA. The CDR3 sequence: CSVGTPTQETQYF. CDR3 DNA sequence: TGCAGCGTTGGGACACCAACCCAAGAGACCCAGTACTTC. Full variable domain (missing parts from reference TRBV29-1 and TRBJ2-5): SAVISQKPSRDICQRGTSLTIQCQVDSQVTMMFWYRQQPGQSLTLIATANQGSEATYESGFVIDKFPISRPNLTFSTLTVSNMSPEDSSIYLCSVGTPTQETQYFGPGTRLLVL.

The CDR3 nucleotides are TGCAGCGTTGCGTGGACAGGGGGCTACGAGCAGTACTTC. Protein sequence: CSVAWTGGYEQYF. V gene TRBV29-1 combines with J gene TRBJ2-7; 10 bases are shared with TRBD1. Germline V gene data show CDR1 as SQVTM and CDR2 as ANQGSEA. The CDR3 spans 13 residues. V dropped 4 bases and J dropped 3; count of bases not matched to a gene: 3.

V and J are TRBV6-2 or TRBV6-3 and TRBJ1-1; TRBD1 aligns across 10 bases. Per germline, CDR1 MNHEY and CDR2 SVGEGT. J was trimmed by 0 bases and V by 2 bases; bases with no gene match: 6. This CDR3 spans 17 amino acids. CDR3 in amino acids: CASSYLAGQGMNTEAFF. The CDR3 bases are TGTGCCAGCAGTTACCTCGCGGGACAGGGGATGAACACTGAAGCTTTCTTT.

The chain has TRBV9 and TRBJ2-5, with TRBD1 matching 8 bases. Germline assignment: CDR1 SGDLS and CDR2 YYNGEE. J gave up 4 bases and V 3 bases, and 8 bases lay outside the gene matches. The CDR3 runs to 15 residues. The CDR3 reads CASSATGTGTETQYF. As DNA, the CDR3 is TGTGCCAGCAGCGCCACCGGGACAGGCACAGAGACCCAGTACTTC.

The chain links TRBV5-5 to TRBJ2-1, with 7 bases identical to TRBD2. Germline V gives CDR1 SGHKS, CDR2 YYEKEE (reference sequence). V lost 3 bases to trimming and J lost 4 bases; unmatched junction nucleotides: 7. The CDR3 is made up of 15 amino acids. CDR3 sequence: CASSSGTMNYNEQFF. CDR3 bases: TGTGCCAGCAGCTCCGGGACTATGAATTACAATGAGCAGTTCTTC.

This chain joins TRBV7-2 and TRBJ2-7, with TRBD2 matching 10 bases. The CDR3 runs to 16 residues. The J segment lost 4 bases and the V segment lost 1 base, leaving 7 bases of the junction unmatched. Germline CDR1 SGHTA, CDR2 FQGNSA. Here the CDR3 reads CASSLGTSGMAYEQYF. CDR3 coding DNA: TGTGCCAGCAGCTTAGGAACTAGCGGGATGGCTTACGAGCAGTACTTC.

The table lists this clonotype with many counts. The V and J genes are TRBV7-6 and TRBJ2-7, with 7 positions matching TRBD2. The CDR3 loop spans 13 amino acids. With 8 bases clipped from V and 3 bases from J, the junction kept 7 bases outside the gene matches. Germline assignment: CDR1 SGHVS and CDR2 FNYEAQ. The CDR3 spells CASSRRGDYEQYF. The CDR3 DNA sequence: TGTGCCAGCTCGAGACGGGGGGACTACGAGCAGTACTTC.

The chain joins TRBV7-9 to TRBJ1-3, with no clear D. Trimming cost V 8 bases and J 2 bases, with 7 bases left between them. Germline CDR1 SEHNR, CDR2 FQNEAQ (reference sequence). The CDR3 has 12 residues. The CDR3 DNA sequence: TGTGCCAGCGGGCCGGCTGGAAACACCATATATTTT. This encodes CASGPAGNTIYF.

This clonotype was detected many times. The chain uses TRBV2 and TRBJ2-2; unclear D gene. The CDR3 consists of 11 residues. The V end lost 4 bases, the J end lost 6 bases, and 3 bases lay between the germline ends. Per germline, CDR1 SNHLY and CDR2 FYNNEI. The CDR3 DNA reads TGTGCCAGCAGTGTTGCCGGGGAGCTGTTTTTT. Translated, it gives CASSVAGELFF. The whole variable domain, filled in from reference TRBV2 and TRBJ2-2, reads EPEVTQTPSHQVTQMGQEVILRCVPISNHLYFYWYRQILGQKVEFLVSFYNNEISEKSEIFDDQFSVERPDGSNFTLKIRSTKLEDSAMYFCASSVAGELFFGEGSRLTVL.

The chain employs TRBV29-1 and TRBJ2-3, with 9 bases that match TRBD2. V shed 5 bases and J 2 bases; nucleotides not matched to a gene: 14. Germline CDR1 reads SQVTM; CDR2 reads ANQGSEA. The CDR3 has 17 amino acids. CDR3 nucleotide sequence: TGCAGCGTTTGGCGGGCGGGGGGGACGTCTCACACAGATACGCAGTATTTT. This gives the protein CSVWRAGGTSHTDTQYF.